What follows describes a single T cell receptor (beta chain). Its specificity is not known. Relative to the germline gene, one junction end is altered; a read error may explain this. The data are from a study of immune heterogeneity within non-small cell lung tumors. Study-level findings and limits: Recurrence of identical dominant CDR3 beta clonotypes was observed across intrapatient tumor sites, concomitant with site-unique high-frequency clones.

CDR3 length: 17 amino acids. Germline V gene lookup returns CDR1 LGHNT and CDR2 FRNRAP. Bulk tumor genomic DNA, 450 to 600 ng per sample, was the template. Surgery yielded several widely spaced biopsies per primary tumor. Patients underwent curative surgery for untreated, newly diagnosed non-small cell lung cancer. Donor patients had newly diagnosed non-small cell lung cancer and were having surgery with curative intent. Multiplex PCR amplified TCR beta CDR3 with 32 V and 13 J primers. Using its own MiXCR run on the multiplex PCR reads, TCRdb lists one record per CDR3 protein. The table includes tens of thousands of distinct CDR3 sequences, about 29% detected once.

This clonotype was obtained from a man aged 35 to 55 with non-small cell lung cancer. The V call is TRBV12-5, the J call TRBJ2-1; 7 nucleotides align to TRBD2. The specimen sequenced was lung tumor tissue. This chain's CDR3 is CASGLVLGREGYNDQFF. In DNA form, the CDR3 reads TGTGCTAGTGGTTTGGTACTAGGCAGGGAGGGGTACAATGACCAGTTCTTC.